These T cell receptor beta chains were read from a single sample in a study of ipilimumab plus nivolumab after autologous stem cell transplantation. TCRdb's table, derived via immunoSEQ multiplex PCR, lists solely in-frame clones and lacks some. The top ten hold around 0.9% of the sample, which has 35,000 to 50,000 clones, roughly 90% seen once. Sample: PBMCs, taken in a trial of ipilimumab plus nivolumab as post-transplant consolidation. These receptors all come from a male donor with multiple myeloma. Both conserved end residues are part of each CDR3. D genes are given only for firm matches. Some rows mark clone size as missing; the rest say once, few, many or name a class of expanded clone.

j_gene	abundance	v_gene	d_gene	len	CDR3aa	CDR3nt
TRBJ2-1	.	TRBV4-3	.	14	CASSRSQGYNEQFF	TGCGCCAGCAGCCGGAGTCAGGGCTACAATGAGCAGTTCTTC
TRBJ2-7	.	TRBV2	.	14	CASSESGMGYEQYF	TGTGCCAGCAGTGAAAGTGGTATGGGCTACGAGCAGTACTTC
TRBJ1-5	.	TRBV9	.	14	CASSLTGDNQPQHF	TGTGCCAGCAGCTTGACAGGTGACAATCAGCCCCAGCATTTT
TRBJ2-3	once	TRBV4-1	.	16	CASSQDRGGRRSTQYF	TGCGCCAGCAGCCAAGATCGGGGTGGGAGGCGAAGTACGCAGTATTTT
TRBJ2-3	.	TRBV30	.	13	CAWSVGVGVTQYF	TGTGCCTGGAGTGTAGGTGTGGGGGTAACGCAGTATTTT
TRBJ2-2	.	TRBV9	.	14	CASSVEGIGGELFF	TGTGCCAGCAGCGTAGAGGGGATCGGCGGGGAGCTGTTTTTT
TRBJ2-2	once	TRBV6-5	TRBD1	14	CASSFDRAAGELFF	TGTGCCAGCAGTTTTGACAGGGCCGCCGGGGAGCTGTTTTTT
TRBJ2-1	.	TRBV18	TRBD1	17	CASSPQNRDRGSFGQFF	TGTGCCAGCTCACCTCAAAACCGGGACAGGGGATCCTTCGGGCAGTTCTTC
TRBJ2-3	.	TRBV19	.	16	CASSIGSGTSTDTQYF	TGTGCCAGTAGTATAGGATCAGGCACTAGCACAGATACGCAGTATTTT
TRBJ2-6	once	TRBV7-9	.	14	CASSFGSGANVLTF	TGTGCCAGCAGCTTCGGATCTGGGGCCAACGTCCTGACTTTC
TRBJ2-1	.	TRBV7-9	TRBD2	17	CASSLSTDSGSYNEQFF	TGTGCCAGCAGCTTAAGTACAGATAGCGGGTCCTACAATGAGCAGTTCTTC
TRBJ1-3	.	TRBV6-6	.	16	CASRRLGRSSGNTIYF	TGTGCCAGCAGAAGACTCGGACGCTCCTCTGGAAACACCATATATTTT
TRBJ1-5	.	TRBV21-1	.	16	CASTTQLLGPNQPQHF	TGTGCCAGCACTACACAACTCTTAGGCCCCAATCAGCCCCAGCATTTT
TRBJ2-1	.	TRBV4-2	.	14	CASSQDHAGNEQFF	TGTGCCAGCAGCCAAGACCATGCGGGTAATGAGCAGTTCTTC
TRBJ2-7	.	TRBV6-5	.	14	CASSPGSYAYEQYF	TGTGCCAGCAGTCCGGGGTCCTATGCCTACGAGCAGTACTTC
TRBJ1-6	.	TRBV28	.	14	CASRVTSPGSPLHF	TGTGCCAGCAGGGTAACAAGTCCCGGTTCACCCCTCCACTTT
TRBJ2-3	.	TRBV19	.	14	CASSIRGSEDTQYF	TGTGCCAGTAGTATCCGGGGGTCAGAAGATACGCAGTATTTT
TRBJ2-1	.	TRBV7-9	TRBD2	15	CASSSGLAGVSEQFF	TGTGCCAGCAGCTCTGGACTAGCGGGAGTCTCTGAGCAGTTCTTC
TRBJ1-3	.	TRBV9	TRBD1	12	CASSGDRATIYF	TGTGCCAGCAGCGGCGACAGGGCTACCATATATTTT
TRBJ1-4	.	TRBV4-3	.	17	CASSQISWDGTNEKLFF	TGCGCCAGCAGCCAAATATCGTGGGACGGAACTAATGAAAAACTGTTTTTT
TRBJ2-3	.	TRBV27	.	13	CASSLSRTDTQYF	TGTGCCAGCAGTTTATCCCGAACAGATACGCAGTATTTT
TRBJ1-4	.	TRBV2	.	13	CASNAEGREKLFF	TGTGCCAGCAACGCCGAGGGGCGCGAAAAACTGTTTTTT
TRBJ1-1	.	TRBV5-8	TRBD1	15	CASSLMRGRRTEAFF	TGTGCCAGCAGCTTGATGAGGGGGCGGAGGACTGAAGCTTTCTTT
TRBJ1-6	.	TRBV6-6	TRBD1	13	CAILGQGYSPLHF	TGTGCCATCCTGGGACAGGGATATTCACCCCTCCACTTT
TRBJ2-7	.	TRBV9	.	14	CASSVGRINHEQYF	TGTGCCAGCAGCGTAGGTCGCATCAACCACGAGCAGTACTTC
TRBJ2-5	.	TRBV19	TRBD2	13	CASSGFGGGTQYF	TGTGCCAGTAGTGGGTTCGGGGGGGGGACCCAGTACTTC
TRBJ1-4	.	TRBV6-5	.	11	CASRSRGLLFF	TGTGCCAGCAGATCTAGAGGGCTACTGTTTTTT
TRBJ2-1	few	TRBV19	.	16	CASSPYTGSSYNEQFF	TGTGCCAGTAGCCCTTACACAGGGAGCTCCTACAATGAGCAGTTCTTC
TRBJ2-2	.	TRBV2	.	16	CASSPRGLRSTGELFF	TGTGCCAGCAGTCCCCGAGGCTTAAGGAGCACCGGGGAGCTGTTTTTT
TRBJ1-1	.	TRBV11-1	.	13	CASSGGVYTEAFF	TGTGCCAGCAGCGGCGGAGTGTACACTGAAGCTTTCTTT
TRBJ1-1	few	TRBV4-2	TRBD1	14	CASSRITGDTEAFF	TGTGCCAGCAGCCGTATCACAGGGGACACTGAAGCTTTCTTT
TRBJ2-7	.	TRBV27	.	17	CASSQGRGVPGSYEQYF	TGTGCCAGCAGTCAAGGGAGGGGGGTCCCTGGCTCCTACGAGCAGTACTTC
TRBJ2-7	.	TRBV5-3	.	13	CASPSGSVYEQYF	TGTGCCAGCCCTTCGGGCAGTGTCTACGAGCAGTACTTC
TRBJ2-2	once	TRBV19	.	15	CASSIAGTNTGGLFF	TGTGCCAGTAGTATAGCAGGAACCAACACCGGGGGGCTGTTTTTT
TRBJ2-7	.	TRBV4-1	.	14	CASSHNEGAGEQYF	TGCGCCAGCAGCCATAATGAGGGGGCGGGGGAGCAGTACTTC
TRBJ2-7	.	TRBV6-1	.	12	CASSEALGAEYF	TGTGCCAGCAGTGAAGCGCTCGGGGCGGAGTACTTC
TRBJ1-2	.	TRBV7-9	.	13	CASSSTENYGYTF	TGTGCCAGCAGCTCGACAGAGAACTATGGCTACACCTTC
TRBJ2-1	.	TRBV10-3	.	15	CAIREIGAPYNEQFF	TGTGCCATCAGGGAGATTGGTGCTCCATACAATGAGCAGTTCTTC
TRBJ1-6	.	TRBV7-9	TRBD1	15	CASSPGTGGNSPLHF	TGTGCCAGCAGCCCCGGGACAGGGGGGAATTCACCCCTCCACTTT
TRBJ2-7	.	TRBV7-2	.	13	CASSLDAVYEQYF	TGTGCCAGCAGCTTAGATGCAGTCTACGAGCAGTACTTC
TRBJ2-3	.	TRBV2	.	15	CASSSFSPSTDTQYF	TGTGCCAGCAGTTCCTTTTCTCCTAGCACAGATACGCAGTATTTT
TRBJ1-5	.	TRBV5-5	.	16	CASSLVPPGGNQPQHF	TGTGCCAGCAGCTTGGTGCCTCCCGGGGGCAATCAGCCCCAGCATTTT
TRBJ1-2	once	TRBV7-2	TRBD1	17	CASSLAASGGLGYGYTF	TGTGCCAGCAGCTTAGCGGCCTCAGGGGGTCTGGGCTATGGCTACACCTTC
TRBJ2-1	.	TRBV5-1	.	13	CASIGSLGNEQFF	TGCGCCAGCATCGGGAGCCTGGGGAATGAGCAGTTCTTC
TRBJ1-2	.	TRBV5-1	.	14	CASSLEPGYYGYTF	TGCGCCAGCAGCTTGGAACCCGGCTACTATGGCTACACCTTC
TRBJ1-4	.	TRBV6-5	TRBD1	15	CASSSYRGADEKLFF	TGTGCCAGCAGTTCTTACAGGGGCGCAGATGAAAAACTGTTTTTT
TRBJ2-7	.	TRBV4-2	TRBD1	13	CASSRQGAREQYF	TGTGCCAGCAGCAGACAGGGGGCACGCGAGCAGTACTTC
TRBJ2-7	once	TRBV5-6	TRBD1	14	CASSLGQGRYEQYF	TGTGCCAGCAGCCTCGGACAGGGGCGCTACGAGCAGTACTTC
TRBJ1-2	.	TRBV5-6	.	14	CASSLGEGQDGYTF	TGTGCCAGCAGCTTGGGGGAGGGGCAGGATGGCTACACCTTC
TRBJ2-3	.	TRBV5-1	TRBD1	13	CASSMTGVDTQYF	TGCGCCAGCAGCATGACAGGGGTAGATACGCAGTATTTT
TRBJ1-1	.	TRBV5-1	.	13	CASSPDLNTEAFF	TGCGCCAGCAGCCCTGATCTGAACACTGAAGCTTTCTTT
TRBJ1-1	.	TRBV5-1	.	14	CASSFGAGNTEAFF	TGCGCCAGCAGCTTCGGGGCCGGGAACACTGAAGCTTTCTTT
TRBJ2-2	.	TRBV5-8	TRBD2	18	CASSLEFGAGGHTGELFF	TGTGCCAGCAGCCTCGAATTTGGAGCGGGGGGTCACACCGGGGAGCTGTTTTTT
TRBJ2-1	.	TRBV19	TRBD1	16	CASSIDRGQHYNEQFF	TGTGCCAGTAGTATAGACCGGGGACAGCACTACAATGAGCAGTTCTTC
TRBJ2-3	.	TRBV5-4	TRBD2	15	CASSSRTSGDHTQYF	TGTGCCAGCAGCTCCCGGACTAGCGGGGACCACACGCAGTATTTT